A single sample is the source of the 27 T cell receptor beta chains below, sequenced in a study of shared clonotypes between healthy human individuals. Assay used: immunoSEQ multiplex PCR; TCRdb lists only in-frame clones, some missing. The sample has a few million clones, approximately 90% seen once. Sequences were obtained from naive CD4+ T cells sorted from blood. The subset denotes: CD45RA+ positively selected. Every receptor here comes from a man younger than 35 in good health.

The V gene is TRBV19, the J gene TRBJ2-2; tentative D call: TRBD2 (6 bases). V lost 9 bases and J 4 bases, leaving 15 bases between the germline ends. Germline V gene data show CDR1 as LNHDA and CDR2 as SQIVND (reference sequence). This CDR3 has 14 residues. The DNA of the CDR3 is TGTGCCAGCGGGTCTCGGGAGATCACCGGGGAGCTGTTTTTT. It translates to CASGSREITGELFF.

The chain has TRBV19 and TRBJ1-2, with TRBD1 identical over 9 bases. CDR1 is LNHDA, CDR2 SQIVND, per germline (reference sequence). This CDR3 contains 15 residues. The trim removed 1 base at V and 2 bases at J, leaving 2 bases unmatched. The chain's CDR3 is CASSIGDRVNYGYTF. The DNA for the CDR3 is TGTGCCAGTAGTATAGGGGACAGGGTGAACTATGGCTACACCTTC. Based on the CDR3 plus reference TRBV19 and TRBJ1-2, the full variable domain is DGGITQSPKYLFRKEGQNVTLSCEQNLNHDAMYWYRQDPGQGLRLIYYSQIVNDFQKGDIAEGYSVSREKKESFPLTVTSAQKNPTAFYLCASSIGDRVNYGYTFGSGTRLTVV.

A word on this clone: Other DNA variants within this sample encode the same CDR3. V usage is TRBV6-5 and J usage is TRBJ1-5; possible D gene TRBD1, 5 bases. Germline CDR1 is MNHEY and CDR2 is SVGAGI. The length of the CDR3 is 14 residues. V gave up 5 bases and J gave up 4 bases, with 12 bases separating them. The CDR3 region is CASSRDGSNQPQHF. The CDR3 DNA follows: TGTGCCAGCAGTCGGGACGGCTCAAATCAGCCCCAGCATTTT.

The chain uses TRBV5-1 and TRBJ2-5; 9 bases map to TRBD2. Germline V gene data show CDR1 as SGHRS and CDR2 as YFSETQ. Losses at the gene ends were 4 bases for V and 2 bases for J; bases not matched to a gene: 9. CDR3 length equals 16 residues. CDR3 amino acids: CASSMTPLAGQETQYF. For the CDR3, the DNA is TGCGCCAGCAGCATGACCCCTCTAGCGGGACAAGAGACCCAGTACTTC.

The chain combines TRBV7-2 with TRBJ1-4; D possibly corresponds to TRBD1 (5 bases). Germline CDR1 is SGHTA and CDR2 is FQGNSA. The CDR3 length is 14 residues. V lost 5 bases, J lost 3 bases, and 10 bases lay in between. DNA of the CDR3: TGTGCCAGCAGCGAGGGGTCGCCTAATGAAAAACTGTTTTTT. It specifies CASSEGSPNEKLFF.

Turning to this clone: Other DNA sequences in this specimen translate into the identical CDR3. The chain joins TRBV19 to TRBJ2-3, with TRBD2 identical over 11 bases. The CDR3 runs 16 residues. Trimming removed 5 bases from V and 2 bases from J; junction bases left unmatched: 6. CDR1 is LNHDA and CDR2 is SQIVND in the germline V gene (reference sequence). CDR3 coding DNA: TGTGCCAGTAGTGCGAGACTAGCGGGAAACACAGATACGCAGTATTTT. This sequence encodes CASSARLAGNTDTQYF. The entire variable domain, with the rest obtained from reference TRBV19 and TRBJ2-3, is as follows: DGGITQSPKYLFRKEGQNVTLSCEQNLNHDAMYWYRQDPGQGLRLIYYSQIVNDFQKGDIAEGYSVSREKKESFPLTVTSAQKNPTAFYLCASSARLAGNTDTQYFGPGTRLTVL.

Written as DNA, the CDR3 is TGTGCCAGCAGCGTAACCCAGGGGGCGATGGCTACCGAGCAGTACTTC. This encodes CASSVTQGAMATEQYF. The chain is built from TRBV9 and TRBJ2-7, with 8 positions matching TRBD1. The CDR3 runs to 16 residues. Looked up from germline, CDR1 is SGDLS and CDR2 is YYNGEE. V lost 1 base, J lost 6 bases, and 12 bases stayed unmatched.

The CDR3 loop is CASTTGPDNSYEQYF. The CDR3 coding sequence is TGTGCCAGCACCACCGGTCCAGACAACTCCTACGAGCAGTACTTC. The V call is TRBV6-1, the J call TRBJ2-7; D is ambiguous. CDR1 is MNHNS and CDR2 is SASEGT in the germline V gene. The CDR3 sequence is 15 residues long. V dropped 7 bases and J dropped 0 bases, with 16 bases sitting between them.

This chain uses TRBV18 with TRBJ1-4; possibly TRBD1 for D (5 bases). The V gene lost 3 bases and the J gene lost 5 bases, with 13 bases spanning the gap. This CDR3 is 15 amino acids long. CDR1 is KGHSH and CDR2 is LQKENI in the germline V gene. The CDR3 DNA is TGTGCCAGCTCACCCGGGGGACCGCTGAATGAAAAACTGTTTTTT. Amino acids: CASSPGGPLNEKLFF.

The V and J genes are TRBV7-2 and TRBJ2-7; 8 bases fit TRBD2. The V gene end was trimmed by 1 base and the J gene end by 3 bases; junction bases not matched to a gene: 5. Germline V lookup: CDR1 SGHTA, CDR2 FQGNSA. CDR3 length: 15 residues. CDR3 in amino acids: CASSLGAGGHYEQYF. The CDR3 coding sequence is TGTGCCAGCAGCTTAGGGGCGGGAGGTCACTACGAGCAGTACTTC.

About this clone: Within the sample, other DNA sequences also encode this same CDR3. The V and J genes are TRBV5-1 and TRBJ2-3; no definite D call. The CDR3 is 12 residues long. V was trimmed by 0 bases and J by 4 bases, leaving 3 bases between them. In germline, CDR1 is SGHRS, CDR2 YFSETQ. CDR3 DNA: TGCGCCAGCAGCTTGGTACCAGATACGCAGTATTTT. Its translation is CASSLVPDTQYF. Filled out from reference TRBV5-1 and TRBJ2-3, the complete variable domain reads KAGVTQTPRYLIKTRGQQVTLSCSPISGHRSVSWYQQTPGQGLQFLFEYFSETQRNKGNFPGRFSGRQFSNSRSEMNVSTLELGDSALYLCASSLVPDTQYFGPGTRLTVL.

The chain is built from TRBV2 and TRBJ2-5; D uncertain. The germline CDR1 and CDR2 sequences are SNHLY and FYNNEI. Trimming stripped 2 bases from V and 2 bases from J, with 12 bases between. The CDR3 covers 15 residues. CDR3 region: CASSESWHPQETQYF. The CDR3 nucleotides are TGTGCCAGCAGTGAAAGTTGGCATCCGCAAGAGACCCAGTACTTC. The whole variable domain, remainder taken from reference TRBV2 and TRBJ2-5, is EPEVTQTPSHQVTQMGQEVILRCVPISNHLYFYWYRQILGQKVEFLVSFYNNEISEKSEIFDDQFSVERPDGSNFTLKIRSTKLEDSAMYFCASSESWHPQETQYFGPGTRLLVL.

The chain has TRBV5-6 and TRBJ2-5; D may be TRBD1 (6 bases). The germline V gene encodes CDR1 SGHDT and CDR2 YYEEEE. There are 14 residues in the CDR3. The V and J ends lost 5 bases and 4 bases respectively, with 15 bases between them. CDR3 region: CASRKQGFGETQYF. CDR3 coding DNA: TGTGCCAGCAGGAAACAGGGATTTGGAGAGACCCAGTACTTC.

The gene calls are TRBV5-1 and TRBJ2-7; 9 positions agree with TRBD1. The germline V gene has CDR1 SGHRS and CDR2 YFSETQ. V trimming: 4 bases; J trimming: 2 bases; junction bases outside the gene matches: 4. The CDR3 contains 14 residues. CDR3 nucleotides: TGCGCCAGCAGCCCCAGACAGGGGGCCTACGAGCAGTACTTC. Translation gives CASSPRQGAYEQYF. The whole variable domain, filled in from reference TRBV5-1 and TRBJ2-7, reads KAGVTQTPRYLIKTRGQQVTLSCSPISGHRSVSWYQQTPGQGLQFLFEYFSETQRNKGNFPGRFSGRQFSNSRSEMNVSTLELGDSALYLCASSPRQGAYEQYFGPGTRLTVT.

This clone was detected once. This chain connects TRBV19 to TRBJ1-6; no clear D gene. Germline values: CDR1 LNHDA, CDR2 SQIVND (reference sequence). The V end lost 7 bases, the J end lost 6 bases, and 16 bases lay between the germline ends. The CDR3 is made up of 15 amino acids. CDR3 protein: CASTPREGRNSPLHF. Written as DNA, the CDR3 is TGTGCCAGTACCCCGAGGGAGGGCCGTAATTCACCCCTCCACTTT.

As concerns this clone: The sample carries other DNA sequences with the same CDR3. This chain uses TRBV5-4 with TRBJ2-2; D is unresolved. The V end lost 0 bases, the J end lost 1 base, and 7 bases lay between the germline ends. Germline CDR1 SGHNT, CDR2 YYREEE (reference sequence). This CDR3 spans 15 amino acids. CDR3 sequence (DNA): TGTGCCAGCAGCTTGGTAGGGCAGAACACCGGGGAGCTGTTTTTT. Translating it yields CASSLVGQNTGELFF.

This chain connects TRBV5-6 to TRBJ2-7; TRBD1 matches 8 bases. Germline lookup yields CDR1 SGHDT and CDR2 YYEEEE. The CDR3 is made up of 15 amino acids. J gave up 2 bases and V 4 bases, and 8 bases lay outside the gene matches. The CDR3 region is CASSLFGQGPYEQYF. For the CDR3, the DNA is TGTGCCAGCAGCCTTTTCGGACAGGGACCCTACGAGCAGTACTTC.

V gene TRBV6-1 combines with J gene TRBJ2-3; 9 positions agree with TRBD1. Germline CDR1 is MNHNS and CDR2 is SASEGT. J was trimmed by 1 base and V by 3 bases; bases with no gene match: 2. This CDR3 contains 15 residues. The CDR3 region has the DNA TGTGCCAGCAGTGAGGGACAGGGCCGCACAGATACGCAGTATTTT. As protein: CASSEGQGRTDTQYF.

The genes are TRBV14 and TRBJ2-2, with D possibly being TRBD1 or TRBD2 (5 bases each). The V end was cut by 2 bases, the J end by 7 bases, with 11 bases between. The germline gives CDR1 SGHDN, CDR2 FVKESK. This CDR3 is built from 14 residues. The CDR3 region has the DNA TGTGCCAGCAGCCAAACCCGAGGGGTCGGGGAGCTGTTTTTT. It is translated as CASSQTRGVGELFF.

The rearrangement uses TRBV2 and TRBJ2-7, with 11 bases aligning to TRBD2. Per germline, CDR1 SNHLY and CDR2 FYNNEI. The CDR3 has 15 amino acids. The ends lost 4 bases at V and 7 bases at J; junction bases unmatched: 9. The chain's CDR3 is CASSAATSGKGEQYF. The CDR3 DNA reads TGTGCCAGCAGTGCGGCGACTAGCGGGAAAGGGGAGCAGTACTTC.

This clone appeared a single time. The chain combines TRBV30 with TRBJ1-5, with D unclear. The germline gives CDR1 GTSNPN, CDR2 SVGIG (reference sequence). Between the trimmed V and J ends, which lost 2 bases and 3 bases, there was a span of 8 bases. This CDR3 spans 13 amino acids. As DNA, the CDR3 is TGTGCCTGGAGTCAGACCTACAATCAGCCCCAGCATTTT. It is translated as CAWSQTYNQPQHF.

The V and J genes are TRBV28 and TRBJ2-1; D is ambiguous. Trimming shortened V by 2 bases and J by 6 bases, and 11 bases separated the two germline ends. CDR1 MDHEN and CDR2 SYDVKM come from the germline V gene. CDR3 length: 14 amino acids. The CDR3 DNA follows: TGTGCCAGCAGTTTACCCCCCCTACGCAATGAGCAGTTCTTC. This codes for CASSLPPLRNEQFF.

This clone has just one count. The V gene is TRBV6-5, the J gene TRBJ2-3, with TRBD2 identical over 7 bases. CDR3 size: 13 residues. Germline loops: CDR1 MNHEY, CDR2 SVGAGI. V lost 8 bases to trimming and J lost 2 bases; unmatched junction nucleotides: 4. This CDR3 is CASRDYLTDTQYF. For the CDR3, the DNA is TGTGCCAGCCGGGACTACCTCACAGATACGCAGTATTTT.

The chain is built from TRBV6-1 and TRBJ1-3; no clear D gene. CDR1 is MNHNS and CDR2 is SASEGT in the germline V gene. The CDR3 spans 15 residues. Trimming pared 1 base from V and 4 bases from J, leaving 11 bases between. The CDR3 coding sequence is TGTGCCAGCAGTGAAGGTAGTTCCGGGGGAAACACCATATATTTT. Protein: CASSEGSSGGNTIYF.

J is TRBJ2-7 and V is TRBV27; 8 bases agree with TRBD1. J was trimmed by 2 bases and V by 2 bases; bases with no gene match: 8. This CDR3 has 16 amino acids. From germline, CDR1 is MNHEY and CDR2 SMNVEV (reference sequence). Here the CDR3 DNA reads TGTGCCAGCAGTTTAGGGACCGGGACAGGAGCCTACGAGCAGTACTTC. Its protein product is CASSLGTGTGAYEQYF.

The chain links TRBV7-9 to TRBJ2-1; D not resolved. Trimming shortened V by 1 base and J by 1 base, and 11 bases separated the two germline ends. Germline V gene data show CDR1 as SEHNR and CDR2 as FQNEAQ (reference sequence). This CDR3 contains 16 residues. CDR3 sequence: CASSLDGRFSYNEQFF. DNA for the CDR3: TGTGCCAGCAGCTTAGACGGCAGATTTTCCTACAATGAGCAGTTCTTC.

This clone was recorded once. The chain links TRBV5-1 to TRBJ2-4; a possible D gene is TRBD2 (6 bases). V lost 0 bases and J 6 bases, leaving 10 bases between the germline ends. CDR1 is SGHRS and CDR2 is YFSETQ in the germline V gene. The CDR3 runs to 14 residues. The CDR3 sequence: CASSLELASNIQYF. The CDR3 DNA follows: TGCGCCAGCAGCTTGGAGCTAGCGTCAAACATTCAGTACTTC.